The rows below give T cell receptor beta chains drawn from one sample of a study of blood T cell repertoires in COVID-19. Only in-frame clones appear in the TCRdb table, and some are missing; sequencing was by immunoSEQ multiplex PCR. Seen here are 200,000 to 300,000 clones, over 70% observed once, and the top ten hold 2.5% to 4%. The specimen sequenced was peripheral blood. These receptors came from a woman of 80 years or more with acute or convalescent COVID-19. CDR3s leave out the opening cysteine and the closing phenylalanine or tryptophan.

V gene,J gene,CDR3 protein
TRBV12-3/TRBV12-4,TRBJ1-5,ASSLAPGAQH
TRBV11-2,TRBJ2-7,ASSLDGGTYEQY
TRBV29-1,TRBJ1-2,SVPDRVGGYT
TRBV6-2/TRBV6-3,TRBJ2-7,ASSSRGTGRNEQY
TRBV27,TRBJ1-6,ASSLRGRSNNSPLH
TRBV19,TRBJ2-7,ASSPRDRGREQY
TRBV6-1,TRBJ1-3,ASSEQGFSGNTIY
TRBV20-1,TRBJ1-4,SASTGDEKLF
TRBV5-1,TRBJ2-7,ASSLAVQNYEQY
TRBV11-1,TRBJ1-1,ASSLARGTEAF
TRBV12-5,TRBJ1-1,ASGFGQGRNTEAF
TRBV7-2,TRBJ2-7,ASSFQTTYEQY
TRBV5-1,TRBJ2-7,ASSFGQGNHEQY
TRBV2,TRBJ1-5,ASSARGDQPQH
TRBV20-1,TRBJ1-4,SASGGGGEKLF
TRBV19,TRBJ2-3,ASSSPRLAAHTDTQY
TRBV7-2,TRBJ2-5,ASSLKGWETQY
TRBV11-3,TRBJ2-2,ASSLGSGELF
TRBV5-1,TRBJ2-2,ASSPGQGVTGELF
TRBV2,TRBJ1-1,ASTRVDRNTEAF
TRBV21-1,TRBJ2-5,ASSPRGLETQY
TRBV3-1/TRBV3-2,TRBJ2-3,ASSQGGDYTDTQY
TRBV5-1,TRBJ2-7,ASSLGQGGYEQY
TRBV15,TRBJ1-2,ATTQLGQNYGYT
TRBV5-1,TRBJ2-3,ASRPGPPGTDTQY
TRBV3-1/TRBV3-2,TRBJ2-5,ASSRSGAETQY
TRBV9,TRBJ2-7,ASSATSGGFGEQY
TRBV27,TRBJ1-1,ASSPLGTGAMNTEAF
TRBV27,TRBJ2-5,ASSQLGTEETQY
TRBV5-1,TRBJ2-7,ASSLANEQY
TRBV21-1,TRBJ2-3,ASSNGLGTSGRGWADTQY
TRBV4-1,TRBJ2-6,ASSQDSAGPLSGANVLT
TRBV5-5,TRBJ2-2,ASNGGQSTGELF
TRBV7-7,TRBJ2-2,ASSTNPTGSPGELF
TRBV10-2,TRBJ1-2,ASSATVDYGYT
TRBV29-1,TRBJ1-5,SVKGTDVGQPQH
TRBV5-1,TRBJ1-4,ASSLGAGEKLF
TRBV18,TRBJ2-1,ASHGLDNEQF
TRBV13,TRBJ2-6,ASSLDSGAGANVLT
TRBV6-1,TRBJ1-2,ASSEPGRDGGYT
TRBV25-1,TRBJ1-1,ASSEAGSTEAF
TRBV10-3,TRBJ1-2,ATADRSYGYT
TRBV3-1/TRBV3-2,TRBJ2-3,ASSQATGYITDTQY
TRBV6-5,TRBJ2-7,ASSYSPNYEQY
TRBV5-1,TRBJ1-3,ASLGQQTSGNTIY
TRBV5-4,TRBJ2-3,ASTLSGTSTDTQY
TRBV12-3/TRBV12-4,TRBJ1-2,ASSLGQGVGYT
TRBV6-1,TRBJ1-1,ASSEARQGRSEAF
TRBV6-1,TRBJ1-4,ASSESLARQVEKLF
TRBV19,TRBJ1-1,ASSTEGQGSTEAF
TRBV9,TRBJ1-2,ASSVRGFNGYT
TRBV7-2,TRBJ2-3,ASSLGAGGTTDTQY
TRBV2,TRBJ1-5,ASSRQGGQPQH
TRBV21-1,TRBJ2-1,PTSGRFPRRF
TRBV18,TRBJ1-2,ASSLRPYGYT
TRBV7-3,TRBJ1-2,ASSLRGGGYT
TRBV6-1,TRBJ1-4,ASSEPGTGKEKLF
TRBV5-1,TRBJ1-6,ASSLDGSNSPLH
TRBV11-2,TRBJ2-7,ASSLNRIYEQY
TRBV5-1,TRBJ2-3,ASSRGSDTQY